Sequencing of this T cell receptor beta chain was carried out in a study of blood T cell repertoires in COVID-19. Background on the study: Acute and convalescent COVID-19 samples came from the United States, Italy and Spain. The analysed material was cDNA or gDNA that came from T cells, B-cell-depleted T cells, or PBMCs.

The authors' processing: Cell counts per sample came from amplifying reference gene primers. Sequencing used immunoSEQ multiplex PCR; TCRdb keeps in-frame clones, though not all of them. That table furnishes V, J and clone size, whereas the DNA furnished D and trimming. The sample has 380,000 or so clones, 81% seen once. Germline loops: CDR1 SNHLY, CDR2 FYNNEI. The CDR3 contains 14 residues. With 7 bases removed from V and 1 base from J, the gap between germline ends came to 10 bases. The sample was peripheral blood. The source is a human donor with acute or convalescent COVID-19. The donor label of this sample is uncertain. This chain uses TRBV2 with TRBJ2-2; no clear D gene. The CDR3 region has the DNA TGTGCCAGCACAAACGAGCGGAACACCGGGGAGCTGTTTTTT. It yields the protein CASTNERNTGELFF.